This is a list of T cell receptor beta chains from one sample in a study of CD8+CD57+ T cells in acquired aplastic anemia. Using its own MiXCR run on the reads, TCRdb lists one record per CDR3 protein. This table has 50,000 to 65,000 distinct CDR3 sequences, roughly 58% appearing once. Sequencing used sorted CD4+, CD8+, or CD8+CD57+ T cells (not recorded which) from PBMCs. Receptor source: a human donor in good health, serving as a control. Each CDR3 is given with its conserved first and last residue. A D gene is named only where the DNA matches it firmly. Clone size appears in some rows only: once, few, many, or a class for an expanded clone.

v_gene	d_gene	abundance	j_gene	CDR3nt	CDR3aa
TRBV11-2	-	-	TRBJ2-1	TGTGCCAGCAGCTTAGGGGGGACACGGACCTGGGATGAGCAGTTCTTC	CASSLGGTRTWDEQFF
TRBV11-3	TRBD2	-	TRBJ2-7	TGTGCCAGCAGCTTGCCTAGCGGGGCTTACGAGCAGTACTTC	CASSLPSGAYEQYF
TRBV2	TRBD2	-	TRBJ2-7	TGTGCCAGCAGGGTCCCTAGCGGGAGATTCTACTTC	CASRVPSGRFYF
TRBV7-6	-	-	TRBJ2-7	TGTGCCAGCAGCTTAGCCGGGACGACGGGATCCGAGCAGTACTTC	CASSLAGTTGSEQYF
TRBV18	-	many	TRBJ2-7	TGTGCCAGCTCACCAATAGCGTCCCAAGGTAACGAGCAGTACTTC	CASSPIASQGNEQYF
TRBV20-1	-	many	TRBJ1-1	TGCAGTGCTAGACCCACAGGGTCGAAGACTGAAGCTTTCTTT	CSARPTGSKTEAFF
TRBV15	TRBD2	-	TRBJ2-7	TGTGCCACCAGCAGAGGGGTGACTAGCGGGAGAGGTGGCGGCGAGCAGTACTTC	CATSRGVTSGRGGGEQYF
TRBV11-1	TRBD2	-	TRBJ2-3	TGTGCCAGCAGCCCCCTAGCGGGAGGAGTCACAGATACGCAGTATTTT	CASSPLAGGVTDTQYF
TRBV19	TRBD2	many	TRBJ2-1	TGTGCCAGTAGCCTAGGGGGACTAGCGCACAATGAGCAGTTCTTC	CASSLGGLAHNEQFF
TRBV25-1	TRBD1	-	TRBJ2-3	TGTGCCATCAGTGAGGGGACAGGGGGTTTAAATACGCAGTATTTT	CAISEGTGGLNTQYF
TRBV28	-	many	TRBJ1-4	TGTGCCAGCAGTTCAACACTAGGGAGGGGGATGCTAAAACTGTTTTTT	CASSSTLGRGMLKLFF
TRBV7-3	TRBD2	-	TRBJ2-3	TGTGCCAGCAGCACGGGGACTAGCGCAGATACGCAGTATTTT	CASSTGTSADTQYF
TRBV19	-	-	TRBJ1-6	TGTGCCAGTAGTATAGGGAGGGGCGGCTCACCCCTCCACTTT	CASSIGRGGSPLHF
TRBV6-5	TRBD2	many	TRBJ2-3	TGTGCCAGCAGCGGACTAGCGGGAGCGTGGGATACGCAGTATTTT	CASSGLAGAWDTQYF
TRBV4-2	-	-	TRBJ1-1	TGTGCCAGCAGCGAAACGGTAGGGCACACTGAAGCTTTCTTT	CASSETVGHTEAFF
TRBV10-1	-	medium-sized	TRBJ1-1	TGCGCCAGCAGTCGGACCGCGGGGGGGAACACTGAAGCTTTCTTT	CASSRTAGGNTEAFF
TRBV24-1	TRBD1	-	TRBJ2-4	TGTGCCACCAGTGTAGCCGGGACAGGGGGCCACATTCAGTACTTC	CATSVAGTGGHIQYF
TRBV7-3	TRBD2	-	TRBJ2-7	TGTGCCAGCAGCTTAGGACTAGCGGGAGGTCTTTACGAGCAGTACTTC	CASSLGLAGGLYEQYF
TRBV11-3	TRBD2	many	TRBJ2-3	TGTGCCAGCAACCTCGGGAGGAGTGAGGATACGCAGTATTTT	CASNLGRSEDTQYF
TRBV10-3	TRBD1	-	TRBJ2-1	TGTGCCACCGAGACGGACAGGGAAGGGAATGAGCAGTTCTTC	CATETDREGNEQFF
TRBV29-1	-	medium-sized	TRBJ2-1	TGCAGCGTTCGTAACAATGAGCAGTTCTTC	CSVRNNEQFF
TRBV9	TRBD1	many	TRBJ1-4	TGTGCCAGCAGCGTAGGACAGGGATTCCTTGAAAAACTGTTTTTT	CASSVGQGFLEKLFF
TRBV5-1	TRBD2	many	TRBJ2-3	TGCGCCAGCAGCCCAGGACTAGCTAGAAATACGCAGTATTTT	CASSPGLARNTQYF
TRBV6-6	-	many	TRBJ1-3	TGTGCCAGCAGACCCGCGACAGGTGACTCTGGAAACACCATATATTTT	CASRPATGDSGNTIYF
TRBV2	-	-	TRBJ1-1	TGTGCCAGCAGTGCACCCGAAGACACTGAAGCTTTCTTT	CASSAPEDTEAFF
TRBV18	TRBD1	many	TRBJ2-7	TGTGCCAGCTCACAGGGACAGTCGACCTACGAGCAGTACTTC	CASSQGQSTYEQYF
TRBV24-1	TRBD1	-	TRBJ1-1	TGTGCCACTTCGACAGGGAGGGCAGCTTTCTTT	CATSTGRAAFF
TRBV5-4	-	many	TRBJ2-3	TGTGCCAGCAGCTTTTCCCGGGACCGATTCACAGATACGCAGTATTTT	CASSFSRDRFTDTQYF
TRBV6-1	TRBD1	many	TRBJ1-2	TGTGCCAGCAGTGAAAGGGACAGGGATGGCTACACCTTC	CASSERDRDGYTF
TRBV12-3/TRBV12-4	-	-	TRBJ2-7	TGTGCCAGCAGCCGCGGCCACTACGAGCAGTACTTC	CASSRGHYEQYF
TRBV2	-	many	TRBJ2-5	TGTGCCAGCAGGCCCGGGGTTGTGATCCAAGAGACCCAGTACTTC	CASRPGVVIQETQYF
TRBV11-2	-	many	TRBJ1-5	TGTGCCAGCAGCTTAACAGGAAGGGGTCCAAATCAGCCCCAGCATTTT	CASSLTGRGPNQPQHF
TRBV27	-	-	TRBJ2-5	TGTGCCAGCAGTTCCCGGACGTACCAAGAGACCCAGTACTTC	CASSSRTYQETQYF
TRBV2	TRBD1	once	TRBJ2-1	TGTGCCAGCAGGACAGGGGGCTACAATGAGCAGTCCTTC	CASRTGGYNEQSF
TRBV7-9	TRBD1	-	TRBJ1-3	TGTGCCAGCAGTCCGACAGGGGTTGGTGGAAACACCATATATTTT	CASSPTGVGGNTIYF
TRBV29-1	-	-	TRBJ1-2	TGCAGCGTTGAAGGGCTCTATGGCTACACCTTC	CSVEGLYGYTF
TRBV19	TRBD2	-	TRBJ2-7	TGTGCCAGTAGTAGAACTAGCGGGAGTCGGTACGAGCAGTACTTC	CASSRTSGSRYEQYF
TRBV7-3	TRBD2	-	TRBJ2-7	TGTGCCAGCAGCTTTGGGAGCGGGATGGGGTTCGAGCAGTACTTC	CASSFGSGMGFEQYF
TRBV25-1	TRBD1	-	TRBJ1-1	TGTGCCAGCAGTGTTCGCGAATACGGACAGGGGGGTATTGAAGCTTTCTTT	CASSVREYGQGGIEAFF
TRBV30	-	-	TRBJ1-4	TGTGCCTGGAGTCCGACAGGCCGACAGCGGGTGATGGAAAAACTGTTTTTT	CAWSPTGRQRVMEKLFF
TRBV20-1	-	-	TRBJ2-3	TGCAGTGCTAGAGTAGGTTTTGCGGATACGCGGTATTTT	CSARVGFADTRYF
TRBV20-1	-	-	TRBJ1-4	TGCAGTGCTAGAGTCTCTGGACATGAAAAACTGTTTTTT	CSARVSGHEKLFF
TRBV25-1	-	-	TRBJ2-7	TGTGCCAGCAGTGGGGGGGGCAGGGGCTCCTACGAGCAGTACTTC	CASSGGGRGSYEQYF
TRBV6-1	-	many	TRBJ1-6	TGTGCCAGCAGTGAGCGGCTTCGGGGGGGTAATTCACCCCTCCACTTT	CASSERLRGGNSPLHF
TRBV6-1	TRBD1	many	TRBJ2-1	TGTGCCAGCACTGAGGACAGGAGTACTTACAATGAGCAGTTCTTC	CASTEDRSTYNEQFF
TRBV18	TRBD2	-	TRBJ2-1	TGTGCCAGCTCACCGCTGACTAGCGGGAGTCGGAATGAGCAGTTCTTC	CASSPLTSGSRNEQFF
TRBV5-4	TRBD2	-	TRBJ2-1	TGTGCCAGCAGCTCCACAGCGGGGCGGGACTACAATGAGCAGTTCTTC	CASSSTAGRDYNEQFF
TRBV11-1	TRBD2	-	TRBJ2-1	TGTGCCAGCAGCAAACTAGCGGGAGGTTCCTACAATGAGCAGTTCTTC	CASSKLAGGSYNEQFF
TRBV19	TRBD1	many	TRBJ2-2	TGTGCCAGTACAGAGCAGGGGGCATATACCGGGGAGCTGTTTTTT	CASTEQGAYTGELFF